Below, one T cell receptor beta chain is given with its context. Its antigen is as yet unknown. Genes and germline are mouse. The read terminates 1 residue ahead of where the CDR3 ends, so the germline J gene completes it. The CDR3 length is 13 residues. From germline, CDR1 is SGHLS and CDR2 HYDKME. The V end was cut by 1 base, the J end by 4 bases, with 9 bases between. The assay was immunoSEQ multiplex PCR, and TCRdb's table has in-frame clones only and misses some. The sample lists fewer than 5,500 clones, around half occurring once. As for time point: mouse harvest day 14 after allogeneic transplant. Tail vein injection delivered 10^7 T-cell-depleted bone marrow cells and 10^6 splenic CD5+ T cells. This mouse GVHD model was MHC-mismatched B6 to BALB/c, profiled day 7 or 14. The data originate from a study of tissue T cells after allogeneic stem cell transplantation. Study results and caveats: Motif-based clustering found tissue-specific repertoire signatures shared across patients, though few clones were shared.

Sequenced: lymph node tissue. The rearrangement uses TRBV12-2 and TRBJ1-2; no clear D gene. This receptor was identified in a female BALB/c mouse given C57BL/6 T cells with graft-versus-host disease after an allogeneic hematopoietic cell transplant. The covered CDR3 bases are TGTGCCAGCTCTCTAGAGGGAAGCTCCGACTACACC. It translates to CASSLEGSSDYT. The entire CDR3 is CASSLEGSSDYTF. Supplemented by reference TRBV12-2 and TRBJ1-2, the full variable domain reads NSGVVQSPRYIIKGKGERSILKCIPISGHLSVAWYQQTQGQELKFFIQHYDKMERDKGNLPSRFSVQQFDDYHSEMNMSALELEDSAVYFCASSLEGSSDYTFGSGTRLLVI.